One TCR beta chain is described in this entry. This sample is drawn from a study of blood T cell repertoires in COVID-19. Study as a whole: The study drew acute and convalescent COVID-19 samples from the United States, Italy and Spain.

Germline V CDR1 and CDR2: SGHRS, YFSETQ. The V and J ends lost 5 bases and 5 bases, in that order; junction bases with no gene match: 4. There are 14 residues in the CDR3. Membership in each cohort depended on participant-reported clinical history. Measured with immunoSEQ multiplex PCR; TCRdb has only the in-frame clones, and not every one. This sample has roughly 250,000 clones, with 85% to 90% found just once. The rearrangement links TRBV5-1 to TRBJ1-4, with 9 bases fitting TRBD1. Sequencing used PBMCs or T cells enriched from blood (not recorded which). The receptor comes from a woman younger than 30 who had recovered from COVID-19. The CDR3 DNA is TGCGCCAGCAGACGGGGACAGGGAAATGAAAAACTGTTTTTT. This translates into CASRRGQGNEKLFF.